This TCR beta chain stems from a study of radiotherapy plus CTLA-4 blockade in lung cancer. For the study at large: Patients showed objective responses in roughly 19% of cases and disease control in under 35%.

Focal radiation plus CTLA-4 blockade with ipilimumab was administered to patients who had chemo-refractory metastatic non-small-cell lung cancer. As for this clone: The antigen remains unidentified.

Using immunoSEQ multiplex PCR, the repertoire was profiled, and TCRdb retains in-frame clones only, with some absent. The table includes fewer than 65,000 clones, roughly 77% detected once. Study-level results: Once radiotherapy plus ipilimumab had been given, TCR clones derived from tumor expanded in blood. Increased serum interferon-beta after radiation also reportedly predicted response strongly.

The source of this sequence is a human donor with non-small cell lung cancer who had a complete response to radiotherapy plus ipilimumab. This material consisted of peripheral blood, taken from a patient treated with radiotherapy plus ipilimumab.

The CDR3 loop is CASSRLFLTQYF. The CDR3 DNA is TGTGCCAGCTCCCGCCTTTTTCTAACGCAGTATTTT. This chain links TRBV18 with TRBJ2-3, with D hard to call. The ends were cut back, 6 bases at V and 9 bases at J, with 13 bases in the middle. Germline CDR1 and CDR2: KGHSH and LQKENI. The CDR3 length is 12 residues.